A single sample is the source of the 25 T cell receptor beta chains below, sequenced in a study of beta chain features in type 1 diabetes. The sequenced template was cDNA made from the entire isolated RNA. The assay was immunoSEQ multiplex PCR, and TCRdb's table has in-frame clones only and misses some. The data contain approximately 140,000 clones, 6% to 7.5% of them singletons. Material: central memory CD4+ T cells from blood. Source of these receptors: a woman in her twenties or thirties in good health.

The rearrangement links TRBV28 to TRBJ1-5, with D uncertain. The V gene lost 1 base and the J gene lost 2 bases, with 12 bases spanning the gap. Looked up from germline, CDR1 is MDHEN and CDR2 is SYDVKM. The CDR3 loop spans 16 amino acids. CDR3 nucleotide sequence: TGTGCCAGCAGTTTATCGGTCCGATCTGGCAATCAGCCCCAGCATTTT. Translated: CASSLSVRSGNQPQHF.

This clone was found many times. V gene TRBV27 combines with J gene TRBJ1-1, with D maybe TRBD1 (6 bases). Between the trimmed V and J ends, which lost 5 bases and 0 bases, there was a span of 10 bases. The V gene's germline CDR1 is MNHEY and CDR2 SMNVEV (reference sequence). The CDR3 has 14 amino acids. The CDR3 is CASSGGRVNTEAFF. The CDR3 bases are TGTGCCAGCAGTGGGGGCAGAGTGAACACTGAAGCTTTCTTT.

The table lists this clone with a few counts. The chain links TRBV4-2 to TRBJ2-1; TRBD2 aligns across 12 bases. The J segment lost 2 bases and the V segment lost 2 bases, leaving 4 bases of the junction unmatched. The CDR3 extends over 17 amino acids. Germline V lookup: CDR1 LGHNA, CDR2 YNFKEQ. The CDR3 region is CASSQLTSGSTYNEQFF. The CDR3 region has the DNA TGTGCCAGCAGCCAACTGACTAGCGGGAGTACCTACAATGAGCAGTTCTTC.

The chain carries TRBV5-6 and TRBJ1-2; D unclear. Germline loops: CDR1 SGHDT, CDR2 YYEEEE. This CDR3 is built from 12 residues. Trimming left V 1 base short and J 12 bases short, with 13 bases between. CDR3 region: CASSLHPVDNTF. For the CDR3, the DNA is TGTGCCAGCAGCTTGCACCCGGTTGATAACACCTTC.

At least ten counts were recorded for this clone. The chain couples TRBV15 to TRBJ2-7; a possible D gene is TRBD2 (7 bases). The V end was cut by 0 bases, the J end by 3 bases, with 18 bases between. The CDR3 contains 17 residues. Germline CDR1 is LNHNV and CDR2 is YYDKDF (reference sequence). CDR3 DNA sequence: TGTGCCACCAGCAGAGACCCGACGGGGGGCCCTTTCTACGAGCAGTACTTC. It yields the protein CATSRDPTGGPFYEQYF.

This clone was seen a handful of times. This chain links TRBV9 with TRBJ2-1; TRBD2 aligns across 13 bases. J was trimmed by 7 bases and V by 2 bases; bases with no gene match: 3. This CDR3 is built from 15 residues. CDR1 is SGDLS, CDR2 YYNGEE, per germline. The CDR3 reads CASSVGLAGRNEQFF. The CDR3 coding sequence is TGTGCCAGCAGCGTGGGACTAGCGGGGAGGAATGAGCAGTTCTTC.

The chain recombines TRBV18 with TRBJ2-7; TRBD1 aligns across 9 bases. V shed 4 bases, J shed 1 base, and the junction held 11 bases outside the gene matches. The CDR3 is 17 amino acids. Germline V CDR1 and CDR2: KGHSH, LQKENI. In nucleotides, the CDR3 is TGTGCCAGCTCACTTGGGCCGGACAGGGGTAGGTCCTACGAGCAGTACTTC. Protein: CASSLGPDRGRSYEQYF.

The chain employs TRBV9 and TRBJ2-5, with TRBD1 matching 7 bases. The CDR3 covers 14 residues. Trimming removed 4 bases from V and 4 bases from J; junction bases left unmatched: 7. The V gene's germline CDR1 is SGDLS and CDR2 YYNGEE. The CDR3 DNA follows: TGTGCCAGCAGCCCGCCCTCAGGGGGAGAGACCCAGTACTTC. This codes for CASSPPSGGETQYF.

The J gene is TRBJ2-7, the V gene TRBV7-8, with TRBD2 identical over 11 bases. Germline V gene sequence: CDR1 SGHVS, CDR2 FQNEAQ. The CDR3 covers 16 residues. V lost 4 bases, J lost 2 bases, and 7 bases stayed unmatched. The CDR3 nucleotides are TGTGCCAGCAGCTCAGCCCGACTAGCGGGACCCTACGAGCAGTACTTC. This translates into CASSSARLAGPYEQYF.

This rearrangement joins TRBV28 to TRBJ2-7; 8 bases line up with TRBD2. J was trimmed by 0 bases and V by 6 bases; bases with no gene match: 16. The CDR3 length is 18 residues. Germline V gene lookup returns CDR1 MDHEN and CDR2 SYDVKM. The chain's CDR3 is CASRSATTSGPGSYEQYF. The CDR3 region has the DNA TGTGCCAGCAGGTCAGCGACTACTAGCGGCCCCGGCTCCTACGAGCAGTACTTC. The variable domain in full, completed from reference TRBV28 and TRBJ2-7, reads DVKVTQSSRYLVKRTGEKVFLECVQDMDHENMFWYRQDPGLGLRLIYFSYDVKMKEKGDIPEGYSVSREKKERFSLILESASTNQTSMYLCASRSATTSGPGSYEQYFGPGTRLTVT.

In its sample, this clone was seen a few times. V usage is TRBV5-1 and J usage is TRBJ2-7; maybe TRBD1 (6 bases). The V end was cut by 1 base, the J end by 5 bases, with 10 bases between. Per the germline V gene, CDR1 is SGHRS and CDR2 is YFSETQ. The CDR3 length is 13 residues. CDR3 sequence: CASSLNRAHEQYF. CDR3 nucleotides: TGCGCCAGCAGCTTGAACAGGGCTCACGAGCAGTACTTC.

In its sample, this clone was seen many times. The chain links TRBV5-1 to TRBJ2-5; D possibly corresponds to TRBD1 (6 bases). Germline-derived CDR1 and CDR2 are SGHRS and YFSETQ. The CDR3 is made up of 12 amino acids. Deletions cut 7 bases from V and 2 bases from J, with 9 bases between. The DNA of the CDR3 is TGCGCCAGCGCCGACAGGCAAGAGACCCAGTACTTC. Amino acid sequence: CASADRQETQYF.

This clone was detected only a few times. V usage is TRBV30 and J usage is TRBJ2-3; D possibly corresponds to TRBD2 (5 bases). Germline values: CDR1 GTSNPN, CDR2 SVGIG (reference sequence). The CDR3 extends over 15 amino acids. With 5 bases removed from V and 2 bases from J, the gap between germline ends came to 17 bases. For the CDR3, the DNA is TGTGCCTGGTCCGGCGGGCTAGCATTCACAGATACGCAGTATTTT. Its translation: CAWSGGLAFTDTQYF. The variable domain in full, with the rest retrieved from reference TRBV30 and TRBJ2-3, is SQTIHQWPATLVQPVGSPLSLECTVEGTSNPNLYWYRQAAGRGLQLLFYSVGIGQISSEVPQNLSASRPQDRQFILSSKKLLLSDSGFYLCAWSGGLAFTDTQYFGPGTRLTVL.

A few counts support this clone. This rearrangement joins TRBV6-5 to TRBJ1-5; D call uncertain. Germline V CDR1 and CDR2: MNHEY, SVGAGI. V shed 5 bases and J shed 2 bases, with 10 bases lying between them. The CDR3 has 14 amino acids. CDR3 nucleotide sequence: TGTGCCAGCAGTCTCTCCAGGCGCAATCAGCCCCAGCATTTT. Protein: CASSLSRRNQPQHF.

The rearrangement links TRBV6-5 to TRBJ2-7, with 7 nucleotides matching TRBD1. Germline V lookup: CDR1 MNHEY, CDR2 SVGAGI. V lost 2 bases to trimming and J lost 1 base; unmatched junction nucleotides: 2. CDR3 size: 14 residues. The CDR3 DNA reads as TGTGCCAGCAGTTACCCGACAGGGTCCTACGAGCAGTACTTC. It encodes CASSYPTGSYEQYF.

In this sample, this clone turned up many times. The CDR3 DNA reads as TGTGCCAGCAGTGAGGGTCTGCAGGTTCAGCCCCAGCATTTT. This translates into CASSEGLQVQPQHF. The chain links TRBV2 to TRBJ1-5; D ambiguous. V shed 3 bases and J shed 6 bases, with 12 bases lying between them. From germline, CDR1 is SNHLY and CDR2 FYNNEI. CDR3 length equals 14 residues.

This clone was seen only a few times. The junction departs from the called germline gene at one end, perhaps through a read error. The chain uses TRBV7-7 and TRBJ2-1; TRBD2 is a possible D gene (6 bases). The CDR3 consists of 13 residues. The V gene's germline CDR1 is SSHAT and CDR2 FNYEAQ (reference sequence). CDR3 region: CASSLTSSSEQFF. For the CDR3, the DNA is TGTGCTAGCAGCTTAACTAGCTCGAGTGAGCAGTTCTTC.

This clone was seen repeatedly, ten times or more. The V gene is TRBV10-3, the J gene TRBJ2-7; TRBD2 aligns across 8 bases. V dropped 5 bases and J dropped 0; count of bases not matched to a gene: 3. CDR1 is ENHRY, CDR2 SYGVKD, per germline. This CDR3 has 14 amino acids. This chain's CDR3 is CAISFSGDSYEQYF. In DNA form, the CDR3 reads TGTGCCATCAGTTTTAGCGGGGACTCCTACGAGCAGTACTTC.

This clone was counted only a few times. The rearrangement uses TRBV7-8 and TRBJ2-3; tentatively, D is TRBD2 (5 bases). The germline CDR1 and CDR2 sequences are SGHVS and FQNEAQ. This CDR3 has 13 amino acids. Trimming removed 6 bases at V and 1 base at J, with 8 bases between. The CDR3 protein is CASRLAGTDTQYF. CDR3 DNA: TGTGCCAGCAGGCTAGCTGGCACAGATACGCAGTATTTT.

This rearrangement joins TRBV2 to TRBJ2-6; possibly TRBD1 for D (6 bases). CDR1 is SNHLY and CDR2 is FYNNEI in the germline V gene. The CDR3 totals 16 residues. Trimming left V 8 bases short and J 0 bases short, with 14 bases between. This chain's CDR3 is CASGAGASSGANVLTF. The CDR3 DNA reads TGTGCCAGCGGAGCAGGGGCAAGCTCTGGGGCCAACGTCCTGACTTTC. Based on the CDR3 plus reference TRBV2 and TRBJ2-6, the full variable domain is EPEVTQTPSHQVTQMGQEVILRCVPISNHLYFYWYRQILGQKVEFLVSFYNNEISEKSEIFDDQFSVERPDGSNFTLKIRSTKLEDSAMYFCASGAGASSGANVLTFGAGSRLTVL.

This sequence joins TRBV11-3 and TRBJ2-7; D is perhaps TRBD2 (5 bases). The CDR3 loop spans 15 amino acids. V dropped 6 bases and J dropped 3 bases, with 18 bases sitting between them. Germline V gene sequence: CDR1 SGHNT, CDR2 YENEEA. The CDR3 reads CASSFKTGENYEQYF. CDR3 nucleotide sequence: TGTGCCAGCAGTTTTAAAACCGGGGAGAACTACGAGCAGTACTTC.

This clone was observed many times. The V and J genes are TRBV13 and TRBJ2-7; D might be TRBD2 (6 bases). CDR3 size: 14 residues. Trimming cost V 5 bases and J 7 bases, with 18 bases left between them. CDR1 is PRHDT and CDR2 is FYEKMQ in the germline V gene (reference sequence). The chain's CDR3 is CASSLDRRAGEQYF. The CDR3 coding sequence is TGTGCCAGCAGCCTAGATCGGAGGGCGGGGGAGCAGTACTTC.

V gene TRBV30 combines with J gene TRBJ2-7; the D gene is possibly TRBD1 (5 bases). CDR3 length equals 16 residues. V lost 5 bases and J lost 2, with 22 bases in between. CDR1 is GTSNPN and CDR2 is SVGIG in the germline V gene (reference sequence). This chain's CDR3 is CAWEPTDRHRAYEQYF. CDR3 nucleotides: TGTGCCTGGGAGCCAACCGACAGACACCGCGCCTACGAGCAGTACTTC.

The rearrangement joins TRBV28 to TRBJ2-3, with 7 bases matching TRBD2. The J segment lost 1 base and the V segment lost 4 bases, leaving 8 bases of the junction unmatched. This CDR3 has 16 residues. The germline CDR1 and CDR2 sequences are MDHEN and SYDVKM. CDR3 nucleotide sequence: TGTGCCAGCAGTTCCGCCTATGCGGGAGGCACAGATACGCAGTATTTT. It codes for CASSSAYAGGTDTQYF.

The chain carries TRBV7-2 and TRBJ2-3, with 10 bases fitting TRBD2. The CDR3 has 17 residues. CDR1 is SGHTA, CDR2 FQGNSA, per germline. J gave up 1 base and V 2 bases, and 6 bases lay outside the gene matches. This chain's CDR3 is CASSLLGTSARTDTQYF. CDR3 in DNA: TGTGCCAGCAGCTTACTTGGGACTAGCGCCCGCACAGATACGCAGTATTTT.